Below are 26 T cell receptor beta chains sequenced from a single sample in a study of blood T cells in healthy people across ages. Combining a sample-barcoded 5' primer with a J-beta primer mix, a second PCR ran for about 6 to 12 cycles. TCRdb independently ran MiXCR on the 5' RACE reads; one entry per CDR3 protein. The sample records more than 450,000 distinct CDR3 sequences, 25% to 35% being singletons. These data were likewise used in another study, on T cells of mothers and their children.

What was sequenced was blood. The receptors were sampled from a boy aged 2 to 10 in good health.

The J gene is TRBJ1-2, the V gene TRBV20-1; the D gene is possibly TRBD1 (5 bases). CDR1 is DFQATT, CDR2 SNEGSKA, per germline (reference sequence). V lost 3 bases, J lost 4 bases, and 9 bases lay in between. This CDR3 comprises 12 residues. CDR3 sequence reads: CSASRDGYGYTF. The CDR3 nucleotides are TGCAGTGCTAGCCGGGACGGCTATGGCTACACCTTC.

There are a few counts of this clonotype. The J gene is TRBJ2-2, the V gene TRBV7-3; 8 nucleotides align to TRBD1. CDR3 length: 14 residues. Germline V CDR1 and CDR2: SGHTA, FQGTGA. The V segment lost 5 bases and the J segment 8 bases; nucleotides outside the gene matches: 7. CDR3 sequence: CASSRGTGPGELFF. For the CDR3, the DNA is TGTGCCAGCAGCCGAGGGACAGGACCAGGGGAGCTGTTTTTT.

The chain couples TRBV2 to TRBJ2-4; 11 bases are shared with TRBD2. This CDR3 has 15 amino acids. V dropped 6 bases and J dropped 1; count of bases not matched to a gene: 2. Germline V CDR1 and CDR2: SNHLY, FYNNEI. CDR3 bases: TGTGCCAGCAGCGCTAGCGGGAGGGCCAAAAACATTCAGTACTTC. This codes for CASSASGRAKNIQYF.

The CDR3 loop reads CASSFQTGSNYGYTF. CDR3 DNA: TGTGCCAGCAGTTTTCAGACAGGCTCAAACTATGGCTACACCTTC. V is TRBV27 and J is TRBJ1-2, with D possibly matching TRBD1 (6 bases). From germline, CDR1 is MNHEY and CDR2 SMNVEV (reference sequence). Trimming stripped 3 bases from V and 2 bases from J, with 13 bases between. There are 15 residues in the CDR3.

This chain links TRBV20-1 with TRBJ2-1; D might be TRBD1 or TRBD2, each matching 5 bases. The CDR3 consists of 14 residues. Between the trimmed V and J ends, which lost 7 bases and 6 bases, there was a span of 19 bases. Germline V lookup: CDR1 DFQATT, CDR2 SNEGSKA (reference sequence). The CDR3 spells CSVNPGTSANEQFF. The CDR3 DNA reads TGCAGTGTTAATCCCGGGACCAGCGCCAATGAGCAGTTCTTC.

This clonotype was seen just once. At one boundary the junction diverges from the germline segment, which might be a read error. The chain couples TRBV2 to TRBJ2-3; D unclear. The CDR3 is made up of 13 amino acids. Germline V CDR1 and CDR2: SNHLY, FYNNEI. The DNA for the CDR3 is TGTGCCAGCAGTTTGCGGCTCACAGATCCGCAGTATTTT. Translated: CASSLRLTDPQYF.

The genes are TRBV7-9 and TRBJ1-1, with D perhaps TRBD1 (5 bases). Trimming stripped 10 bases from V and 5 bases from J, with 23 bases between. The CDR3 is made up of 15 amino acids. Per germline, CDR1 SEHNR and CDR2 FQNEAQ (reference sequence). The CDR3 bases are TGTGCCATCGGGCGGGACGGCGATAGATGGACTGAAGCTTTCTTT. It is translated as CAIGRDGDRWTEAFF.

This clonotype has a handful of counts. The chain combines TRBV9 with TRBJ2-2; no firm D call. The CDR3 consists of 17 residues. Germline V lookup: CDR1 SGDLS, CDR2 YYNGEE. Trimming cost V 0 bases and J 2 bases, with 14 bases left between them. The CDR3 is CASSVDPSDPNTGELFF. The DNA for the CDR3 is TGTGCCAGCAGCGTAGATCCGTCGGACCCTAACACCGGGGAGCTGTTTTTT. Using reference TRBV9 and TRBJ2-2 for the parts outside the CDR3, the full variable domain is DSGVTQTPKHLITATGQRVTLRCSPRSGDLSVYWYQQSLDQGLQFLIQYYNGEERAKGNILERFSAQQFPDLHSELNLSSLELGDSALYFCASSVDPSDPNTGELFFGEGSRLTVL.

A few counts support this clonotype. CDR3 sequence: CASSPREFTDTQYF. The CDR3 DNA is TGTGCCAGCTCACCACGGGAGTTCACAGATACGCAGTATTTT. The chain recombines TRBV18 with TRBJ2-3; tentative D call: TRBD2 (5 bases). CDR3 size: 14 residues. Germline V gives CDR1 KGHSH, CDR2 LQKENI. Deletions cut 1 base from V and 2 bases from J, with 7 bases between.

The chain has TRBV21-1 and TRBJ2-7. TRBV21-1 is shown as a pseudogene. This CDR3 has 12 amino acids. Here the CDR3 DNA reads TGTGCCAGCAGCAAACTCTGCTACGAGCAGTACTTC. Its translation: CASSKLCYEQYF.

A few counts support this clonotype. This rearrangement joins TRBV29-1 to TRBJ2-5, with D unclear. V shed 2 bases and J shed 1 base, with 11 bases lying between them. This CDR3 is built from 14 residues. From germline, CDR1 is SQVTM and CDR2 ANQGSEA. The CDR3 DNA sequence: TGCAGCGTTGAAACCCCCCGGTCCCAAGAGACCCAGTACTTC. As protein: CSVETPRSQETQYF.

This clonotype has a handful of counts. The chain has TRBV5-1 and TRBJ2-1, with unresolved D. CDR1 and CDR2 from the germline V gene are SGHRS and YFSETQ. CDR3 length: 15 residues. V lost 4 bases and J lost 6, with 17 bases in between. The CDR3 DNA follows: TGCGCCAGCAGCCTTGGTTCGCCTGAGAGCAATGAGCAGTTCTTC. Amino acids: CASSLGSPESNEQFF.

This clonotype was detected only a few times. This rearrangement joins TRBV12-3 or TRBV12-4 to TRBJ2-5; 11 positions match TRBD2. The last part of the DNA fits TRBJ2-1 better; the J call may be wrong. The CDR3 length is 15 residues. CDR3 sequence reads: CASSTRTSGYNEQFF. CDR3 nucleotide sequence: TGTGCCAGCAGTACTAGGACTAGCGGGTACAATGAGCAGTTCTTC.

The rearrangement links TRBV5-5 to TRBJ2-5, with D unresolved. Gene TRBJ2-1 matches the end of the DNA better, so the J call may be wrong. This CDR3 spans 14 amino acids. The germline CDR1 and CDR2 sequences are SGHKS and YYEKEE (reference sequence). CDR3 coding DNA: TGTGCCAGCAGCTTGGGAGACGTAGACAATGAGCAGTTCTTC. Protein sequence: CASSLGDVDNEQFF.

There are a few counts of this clonotype. The J gene is TRBJ1-2, the V gene TRBV9; D might be TRBD1 (5 bases). The CDR3 length is 12 residues. The germline V gene encodes CDR1 SGDLS and CDR2 YYNGEE. V was shortened by 4 bases and J by 10 bases, with 14 bases between the two germline ends. The CDR3 DNA follows: TGTGCCAGCAGCTCCCGTGAAGGGGACTACACCTTC. Protein: CASSSREGDYTF.

This chain joins TRBV28 and TRBJ1-2; unclear D gene. This CDR3 has 12 amino acids. V was trimmed by 3 bases and J by 8 bases, leaving 10 bases between them. CDR1 MDHEN and CDR2 SYDVKM come from the germline V gene. CDR3 sequence reads: CASSFEGYGYTF. DNA of the CDR3: TGTGCCAGCAGTTTTGAGGGATACGGCTACACCTTC.

Concerning this clonotype: The CDR3 end shows no conserved phenylalanine or tryptophan, and so a read error is likely. V usage is TRBV2 and J usage is TRBJ2-5, with D possibly being TRBD1 or TRBD2 (5 bases each). The DNA matches TRBJ2-1 better at its end, which makes the J call doubtful. CDR1 SNHLY and CDR2 FYNNEI come from the germline V gene. This CDR3 has 13 residues. In DNA form, the CDR3 reads TGTGCCAGCAGGAGGGACGGCTACAATGAGCAGTTCCTC. Protein product: CASRRDGYNEQFL.

This clonotype was counted only a few times. This sequence joins TRBV6-2 or TRBV6-3 and TRBJ2-5; D unclear. The end of the DNA aligns better with TRBJ2-7, so the J call may be wrong. The CDR3 loop spans 14 amino acids. Germline loops: CDR1 MNHEY, CDR2 SVGEGT. CDR3 protein: CASSYSTSRYEQYF. CDR3 nucleotide sequence: TGTGCCAGCAGTTATTCGACGTCTCGGTACGAGCAGTACTTC.

This clonotype occurred a few times. The chain joins TRBV20-1 to TRBJ2-1; perhaps D is TRBD1 or TRBD2 (5 bases each). The CDR3 extends over 11 amino acids. Germline lookup yields CDR1 DFQATT and CDR2 SNEGSKA (reference sequence). Trimming removed 3 bases from V and 9 bases from J, with 9 bases in between. The CDR3 DNA reads TGCAGTGCTAGTGAGAGGGGTGAGCAGTTCTTC. It encodes CSASERGEQFF.

The chain couples TRBV7-2 to TRBJ2-5, with TRBD1 as a possible D gene (5 bases). Trimming pared 8 bases from V and 5 bases from J, leaving 18 bases between. CDR1 is SGHTA, CDR2 FQGNSA, per germline. There are 14 residues in the CDR3. The CDR3 protein is CASSTQGGMETQYF. The CDR3 DNA is TGTGCCAGCTCTACCCAGGGTGGTATGGAGACCCAGTACTTC.

This clonotype was counted between two and nine times. Germline is not matched at one junction end, which may reflect a read error. The chain recombines TRBV7-2 with TRBJ2-3; the match to TRBD2 covers 8 bases. The CDR3 has 15 residues. Germline CDR1 is SGHTA and CDR2 is FQGNSA. The CDR3 sequence is CASSLVEAGGTTQHF. In DNA form, the CDR3 reads TGTGCCAGCAGCTTAGTCGAGGCGGGAGGAACGACCCAGCACTTT.

This clonotype has more than one count but fewer than ten. This chain uses TRBV14 with TRBJ2-3, with D perhaps TRBD2 (6 bases). Germline V gives CDR1 SGHDN, CDR2 FVKESK. The CDR3 is 14 residues long. Trimming took 7 bases from V and 2 from J, leaving 13 bases between them. CDR3 DNA sequence: TGTGCCAGCAATAGCGGTTTCTTCACAGATACGCAGTATTTT. Amino acid sequence: CASNSGFFTDTQYF.

This clonotype was counted between two and nine times. The chain couples TRBV2 to TRBJ1-1; possibly TRBD1 for D (5 bases). Trimming stripped 3 bases from V and 11 bases from J, with 16 bases between. This CDR3 is built from 13 residues. In germline, CDR1 is SNHLY, CDR2 FYNNEI. CDR3 coding DNA: TGTGCCAGCAGTGACGAGAGGGGATCGGCGGCTTTCTTT. Translated, it gives CASSDERGSAAFF.

The CDR3 DNA is TGCGCCAGCAGCCAAGCTAGCGGGAGGGACCAAGAGACCCAGTACTTC. Translated, it gives CASSQASGRDQETQYF. This rearrangement joins TRBV4-3 to TRBJ2-5; TRBD2 matches 12 bases. This CDR3 is built from 16 residues. CDR1 and CDR2 (germline): LGHNA, YSLEER. Trimming took 1 base from V and 0 from J; bases not matched to a gene: 0.

This clonotype occurred a few times. The chain employs TRBV29-1 and TRBJ2-3, with D maybe TRBD1 (6 bases). V was pared by 1 base and J by 2 bases, with 13 bases between. This CDR3 has 15 amino acids. Germline V gene data show CDR1 as SQVTM and CDR2 as ANQGSEA. The CDR3 is CSVEGVTGPTDTQYF. Here the CDR3 DNA reads TGCAGCGTTGAAGGGGTGACAGGACCCACAGATACGCAGTATTTT.

This clonotype was detected a few times. The chain uses TRBV5-1 and TRBJ1-3; the match to TRBD1 covers 7 bases. V lost 4 bases, J lost 2 bases, and 6 bases stayed unmatched. CDR1 and CDR2 from the germline V gene are SGHRS and YFSETQ. This CDR3 is 15 amino acids long. The CDR3 is CASSLGTAAGNTIYF. DNA of the CDR3: TGCGCCAGCAGCCTGGGGACAGCAGCTGGAAACACCATATATTTT.